This T cell receptor (beta chain) was sequenced during a study of T cell responses to AZD1222 COVID-19 vaccine. TCRdb keeps only in-frame clones here, not all; method: immunoSEQ multiplex PCR. The top ten hold about 5% of the sample, which has 120,000 to 150,000 clones, approximately 85% seen once. CDR3 length: 14 amino acids. Trimming removed 5 bases at V and 5 bases at J, with 18 bases between. Germline-derived CDR1 and CDR2 are SQVTM and ANQGSEA. The source material was peripheral blood, sampled 28 days after the second dose of the MenACWY control vaccine. The chain recombines TRBV29-1 with TRBJ1-2; a weak D match, TRBD1 (5 bases). The clonotype was recovered from an adult who received the MenACWY meningococcal vaccine as a control. CDR3 in amino acids: CSVLGTGGEYGYTF. CDR3 DNA: TGCAGCGTTCTCGGGACGGGGGGGGAGTATGGCTACACCTTC.